One TCR beta chain is described in this entry. Its antigen remains unidentified. The CDR3 has 15 amino acids. Trimming stripped 0 bases from V and 5 bases from J, with 14 bases between. Germline CDR1 and CDR2: MNHEY and SVGAGI. Primers included in the PCR were 60 Vbeta and 13 Jbeta primers. Some clones are missing from TCRdb's copy, which holds only in-frame ones; the method was immunoSEQ multiplex PCR. In the table there are 130,000 or so clones, approximately 80% of which are singletons. These data originate in a study of cytomegalovirus exposure and HLA in healthy donors. Across the whole study: Earlier work reported 90 million to 120 million unique TCR beta sequences from 150 million to 200 million T cells.

Overall study results and limits: The authors reported that TCR beta sequences could predict HLA-A and HLA-B alleles. These predictions were accurate for most subjects in the first cohort.

The source of this sequence is a young man in good health and CMV-seronegative. The sequenced sample was PBMCs. The genes are TRBV6-5 and TRBJ2-7, with D possibly being TRBD1 (6 bases). CDR3 sequence: CASSYSRGNYNEQYF. In nucleotides, the CDR3 is TGTGCCAGCAGTTACTCAAGGGGGAATTATAACGAGCAGTACTTC.